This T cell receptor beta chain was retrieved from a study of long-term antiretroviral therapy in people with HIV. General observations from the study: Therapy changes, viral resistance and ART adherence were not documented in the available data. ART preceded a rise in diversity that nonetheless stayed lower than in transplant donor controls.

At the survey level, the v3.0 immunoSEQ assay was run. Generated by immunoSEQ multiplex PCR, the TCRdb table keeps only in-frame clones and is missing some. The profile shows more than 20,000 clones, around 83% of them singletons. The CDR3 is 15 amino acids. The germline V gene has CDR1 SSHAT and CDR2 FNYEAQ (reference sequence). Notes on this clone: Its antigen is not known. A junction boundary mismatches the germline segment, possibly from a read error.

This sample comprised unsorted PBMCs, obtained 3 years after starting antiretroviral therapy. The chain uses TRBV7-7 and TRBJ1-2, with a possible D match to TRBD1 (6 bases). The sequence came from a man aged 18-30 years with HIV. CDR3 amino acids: CASSSRGGANYGYTF. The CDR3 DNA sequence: TGTGCTAGCAGCTCTCGCGGGGGCGCAAACTATGGCTACACCTTC.